This is a list of T cell receptor beta chains from one sample in a study of Ad26.COV2.S vaccination and SARS-CoV-2 variants. Libraries were prepared by immunoSEQ multiplex PCR; TCRdb keeps only in-frame clonotypes and omits some of them. The sample holds roughly 500,000 clones, about 88% seen once. This specimen consisted of peripheral blood, obtained in a trial of Ad26.COV2.S vaccine versus placebo. Source of these receptors: a person between 18 and 59 years old who received the Ad26.COV2.S COVID-19 vaccine or a placebo. Both conserved end residues are part of each CDR3. A D gene is named only where the DNA matches it firmly. Clone size is given for some rows only: seen once, a few or many times, or a class if the clone is expanded.

17	-	TRBV30	TRBD2	TRBJ2-1	TGTGCCTGGAGAGCGACTAGCGGGAGAGACTCCTACAATGAGCAGTTCTTC	CAWRATSGRDSYNEQFF
13	-	TRBV27	-	TRBJ2-7	TGTGCCAGCAGTTGGGGCAGGGCCTACGAGCAGTACTTC	CASSWGRAYEQYF
17	-	TRBV6-1	-	TRBJ1-3	TGTGCCAGCAGTGAATCGCCAGGGGTTTATTCTGGAAACACCATATATTTT	CASSESPGVYSGNTIYF
16	-	TRBV5-1	-	TRBJ2-6	TGCGCCAGCAGCTTGGAAGGGAGCTCTGGGGCCAACGTCCTGACTTTC	CASSLEGSSGANVLTF
15	-	TRBV5-5	TRBD2	TRBJ2-7	TGTGCCAGCAGCTGGGAGGGGACTCGCTCCTACGAGCAGTACTTC	CASSWEGTRSYEQYF
12	-	TRBV19	-	TRBJ1-2	TGTGCCACCCTAACCCTTAACTATGGCTACACCTTC	CATLTLNYGYTF
18	-	TRBV14	TRBD2	TRBJ2-1	TGTGCCAGCAGCCAAAGTCCCTATTTAGCGGGGGTGGGGAATGAGCAGTTCTTC	CASSQSPYLAGVGNEQFF
14	-	TRBV7-2	-	TRBJ1-1	TGTGCCAGCAGCTTAGCGCGGGTATCGACTGAAGCTTTCTTT	CASSLARVSTEAFF
15	once	TRBV9	-	TRBJ2-1	TGTGCCAGCAGCCTAGAACTAGCTTACTACAATGAGCAGTTCTTC	CASSLELAYYNEQFF
15	-	TRBV7-3	TRBD1	TRBJ2-7	TGTGCCAGCAGCTTAGGGGCGGGACAGGGGTTCGAGCAGTACTTC	CASSLGAGQGFEQYF
18	-	TRBV19	-	TRBJ2-6	TGTGCCAGTAGTATAGGCACCTGGGAGCGCTCTGGGGCCAACGTCCTGACTTTC	CASSIGTWERSGANVLTF
13	-	TRBV9	-	TRBJ2-1	TGTGCCAGCAGCGTGGAGGGGAGTAATGAGCAGTTCTTC	CASSVEGSNEQFF
15	once	TRBV9	TRBD1	TRBJ2-1	TGTGCCAGCAGCGTAGCCCCGGACAGGGGCAATGAGCAGTTCTTC	CASSVAPDRGNEQFF
14	-	TRBV19	-	TRBJ2-6	TGTGCCAGTAGTATTGACGCTGGGGCCAACGTCCTGACTTTC	CASSIDAGANVLTF
15	-	TRBV18	-	TRBJ2-1	TGTGCCAGCTCACCACTAGCGTCTTCCTACAATGAGCAGTTCTTC	CASSPLASSYNEQFF
17	-	TRBV4-3	TRBD2	TRBJ2-1	TGCGCCAGCAGCCAAGCCCCACTAGCGGGGGAGGACAATGAGCAGTTCTTC	CASSQAPLAGEDNEQFF
15	-	TRBV6-1	TRBD2	TRBJ2-7	TGTGCCAGCAGTTCTCCTGGACTAGCGTCCGTCGAGCAGTACTTC	CASSSPGLASVEQYF
15	-	TRBV27	-	TRBJ1-1	TGTGCCAGCAGTTTAAACGGGGGCCTCGACGCTGAAGCTTTCTTT	CASSLNGGLDAEAFF
15	-	TRBV2	-	TRBJ1-4	TGTGCCAGCAGTGAAGGCTGGGGTACTAATGAAAAACTGTTTTTT	CASSEGWGTNEKLFF
14	-	TRBV4-3	-	TRBJ1-3	TGCGCCAGCAGCCAAGTGGCTATTGGAAACACCATATATTTT	CASSQVAIGNTIYF
12	-	TRBV18	-	TRBJ2-1	TGTGCCAGCTCACCAGGGGGGAATGAGCAGTTCTTC	CASSPGGNEQFF
16	-	TRBV28	-	TRBJ2-5	TGTGCCAGCAGTTTAGGGGCGGGGGCCTACCAAGAGACCCAGTACTTC	CASSLGAGAYQETQYF
12	-	TRBV7-6	TRBD1	TRBJ2-5	TGTGCCAGCAGCCAACAGGGGCAGACCCAGTACTTC	CASSQQGQTQYF
11	-	TRBV12-3/TRBV12-4	-	TRBJ1-1	TGTGCCAGCAGTACCACGGGGGGAGCTTTCTTT	CASSTTGGAFF
15	-	TRBV4-2	-	TRBJ2-5	TGTGCCAGCAGCCAAGTCTGGGTGTACCAAGAGACCCAGTACTTC	CASSQVWVYQETQYF
16	few	TRBV11-3	-	TRBJ1-2	TGTGCCAGCAGCTTAGGACAGGCGACCCCTAACTATGGCTACACCTTC	CASSLGQATPNYGYTF
16	-	TRBV27	-	TRBJ1-1	TGTGCCAGCAGTTTAAAGTTGTGGGGGAGCAACACTGAAGCTTTCTTT	CASSLKLWGSNTEAFF
14	-	TRBV7-2	-	TRBJ2-3	TGTGCCAGCAGCTCTCGATACAGGGCGGATACGCAGTATTTT	CASSSRYRADTQYF
14	-	TRBV5-1	TRBD1	TRBJ1-4	TGCGCCAGCAGCCGGACAGGAGTAGGTGAAAAACTGTTTTTT	CASSRTGVGEKLFF
16	-	TRBV5-1	-	TRBJ2-7	TGCGCCAGCAGCTTGGGCCCGGGGGCTCGCTCCTACGAGCAGTACTTC	CASSLGPGARSYEQYF
14	-	TRBV9	TRBD2	TRBJ2-3	TGTGCCAGCGCCGCGGGGGGAACCACAGATACGCAGTATTTT	CASAAGGTTDTQYF
18	-	TRBV9	TRBD2	TRBJ2-3	TGTGCCAGCAGCGCCTACCAACCCGGGACTAGTCTCACAGATACGCAGTATTTT	CASSAYQPGTSLTDTQYF
15	-	TRBV19	-	TRBJ1-2	TGTGCCAGTAGTGTTGGGTTCCTGCCTAACTATGGCTACACCTTC	CASSVGFLPNYGYTF
15	-	TRBV19	-	TRBJ2-5	TGTGCCAGTAGTACCGGGGGAGGGGGCATAGAGACCCAGTACTTC	CASSTGGGGIETQYF
12	-	TRBV19	-	TRBJ1-2	TGTGCCAGTAGTATTTCGGGGTATGGCTACACCTTC	CASSISGYGYTF
14	-	TRBV4-3	-	TRBJ2-7	TGCGCCAGCAGCCAATGGGACGGAGGCTACGAGCAGTACTTC	CASSQWDGGYEQYF
15	-	TRBV7-2	-	TRBJ2-1	TGTGCCAGCAGCCCAACCGGGACACTTACCTTTGAGCAGTTCTTC	CASSPTGTLTFEQFF
14	-	TRBV10-1	-	TRBJ2-7	TGCGCCAGCAGTGAGGGCACGACAACCTACGAGCAGTACTTC	CASSEGTTTYEQYF
17	-	TRBV7-3	-	TRBJ2-3	TGTGCCAGCAGCTTAGACCCCCCGGGGCCTAGCACAGATACGCAGTATTTT	CASSLDPPGPSTDTQYF
17	-	TRBV19	-	TRBJ2-4	TGTGCCAGTAGTACTAGGTACCTTGCCAATTCCAAAAACATTCAGTACTTC	CASSTRYLANSKNIQYF
16	once	TRBV10-3	-	TRBJ2-2	TGTGCCATCAGTGAGTCTTGGGGAGTAGACACCGGGGAGCTGTTTTTT	CAISESWGVDTGELFF
15	once	TRBV19	-	TRBJ1-1	TGTGCCAGTAGTAAAGGGGATTCTGGGAGGACTGAAGCTTTCTTT	CASSKGDSGRTEAFF
14	-	TRBV19	TRBD1	TRBJ1-5	TGTGCCAGTAGTATGGACAGGCAGCGGGGGCCCCAGCATTTT	CASSMDRQRGPQHF